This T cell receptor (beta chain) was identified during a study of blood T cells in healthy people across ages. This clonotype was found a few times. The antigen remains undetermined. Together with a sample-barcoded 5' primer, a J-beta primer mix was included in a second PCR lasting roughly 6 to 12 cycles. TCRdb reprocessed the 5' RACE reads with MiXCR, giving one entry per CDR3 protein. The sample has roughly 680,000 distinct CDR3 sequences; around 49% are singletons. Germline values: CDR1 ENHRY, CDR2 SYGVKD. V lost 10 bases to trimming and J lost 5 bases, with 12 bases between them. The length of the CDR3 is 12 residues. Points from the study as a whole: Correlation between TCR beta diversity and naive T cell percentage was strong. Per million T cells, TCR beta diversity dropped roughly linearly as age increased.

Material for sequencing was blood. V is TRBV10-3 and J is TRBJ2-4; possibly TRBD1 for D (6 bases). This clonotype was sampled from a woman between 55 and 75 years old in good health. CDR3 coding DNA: TGTGCCACACAGGGAGAGGAAAACATTCAGTACTTC. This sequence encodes CATQGEENIQYF.